A single sample gave rise to the 24 T cell receptor beta chains below, sequenced in a study of identical twins. TCRdb analysed the 5' RACE reads with MiXCR anew, one entry per CDR3 protein. The sample has 1.5 million to 2 million distinct CDR3 sequences, around 29% seen once. Material: cord blood. The receptor set was obtained from a newborn girl in good health.

Of note for this clonotype: At one of its ends the junction is not consistent with the germline gene, which may arise from a read error. V gene TRBV7-9 combines with J gene TRBJ2-5; D uncertain. The CDR3 runs 14 residues. Germline assignment: CDR1 SEHNR and CDR2 FQNEAQ (reference sequence). In nucleotides, the CDR3 is TGTACCAGTAGCTTTGGCCGCAGGTGGGAGACCCAGTACTTC. Translating it yields CTSSFGRRWETQYF.

The V call is TRBV6-5, the J call TRBJ2-7; the D gene could be TRBD1 or TRBD2 (6 bases each). This CDR3 has 14 amino acids. Trimming took off 1 base at V and 7 bases at J, with 14 bases between the two ends. CDR1 is MNHEY, CDR2 SVGAGI, per germline. The CDR3 DNA follows: TGTGCCAGCAGTTACTTCGGGGGCGCGACGGAGCAGTACTTC. Translation: CASSYFGGATEQYF.

This sequence joins TRBV5-1 and TRBJ1-1; D uncertain. The CDR3 sequence is 13 residues long. V lost 4 bases, J lost 2 bases, and 9 bases lay in between. Germline V CDR1 and CDR2: SGHRS, YFSETQ. CDR3 DNA sequence: TGCGCCAGCAGCGTTCAGACTAACACTGAAGCTTTCTTT. Translated: CASSVQTNTEAFF.

The chain uses TRBV20-1 and TRBJ2-3; 7 bases match TRBD2. Germline CDR1 is DFQATT and CDR2 is SNEGSKA (reference sequence). The CDR3 has 16 amino acids. The V and J ends lost 2 bases and 4 bases, in that order; junction bases with no gene match: 12. This CDR3 reads CSARPKRDLRPDTQYF. The DNA of the CDR3 is TGCAGTGCTAGACCGAAGCGGGACTTACGACCAGATACGCAGTATTTT.

The chain joins TRBV24-1 to TRBJ2-2; perhaps TRBD2 as D (5 bases). V was pared by 5 bases and J by 4 bases, with 7 bases between. Per germline, CDR1 KGHDR and CDR2 SFDVKD. The length of the CDR3 is 13 residues. The CDR3 sequence: CATSGTSTGELFF. CDR3 sequence (DNA): TGTGCCACCAGTGGCACTAGCACCGGGGAGCTGTTTTTT.

This clonotype was seen a few times. The chain carries TRBV7-2 and TRBJ1-2, with a tentative D call TRBD1 (6 bases). The CDR3 is 16 residues long. Looked up from germline, CDR1 is SGHTA and CDR2 is FQGNSA. The V end was cut by 0 bases, the J end by 1 base, with 12 bases between. This chain's CDR3 is CASSLARTVSNYGYTF. CDR3 nucleotide sequence: TGTGCCAGCAGCTTAGCGCGGACAGTTAGTAACTATGGCTACACCTTC.

Only a few counts were recorded for this clonotype. The chain couples TRBV28 to TRBJ2-5; 7 bases map to TRBD1. The CDR3 covers 15 residues. Germline CDR1 and CDR2: MDHEN and SYDVKM. The V and J ends lost 2 bases and 11 bases, in that order; junction bases with no gene match: 14. In DNA form, the CDR3 reads TGTGCCAGCAGTTTAACAGGGGATTCTAAGGGAGAGCAGTACTTC. It is translated as CASSLTGDSKGEQYF.

This clonotype was counted only a few times. The V and J genes are TRBV9 and TRBJ2-7; 8 bases are a match to TRBD1. Trimming cost V 2 bases and J 1 base; bases outside gene matches: 2. The CDR3 loop spans 14 amino acids. Germline loops: CDR1 SGDLS, CDR2 YYNGEE. The CDR3 nucleotides read TGTGCCAGCAGCGTGACAGGGGATTCCTACGAGCAGTACTTC. The encoded protein is CASSVTGDSYEQYF.

The J gene is TRBJ2-3, the V gene TRBV7-8; the match to TRBD2 covers 12 bases. The V gene's germline CDR1 is SGHVS and CDR2 FQNEAQ. The CDR3 runs to 17 residues. Trimming at V came to 4 bases and at J to 8 bases, leaving 13 bases not matched to a gene. The CDR3 DNA sequence: TGTGCCAGCAGCTCCCTAGCGGGAGGGCCTAGGGCAGGTACGCAGTATTTT. This sequence encodes CASSSLAGGPRAGTQYF.

There are many counts of this clonotype. V usage is TRBV11-2 and J usage is TRBJ2-7; 7 nucleotides match TRBD2. V dropped 2 bases and J dropped 5; count of bases not matched to a gene: 9. CDR1 is SGHAT and CDR2 is FQNNGV in the germline V gene. The CDR3 runs 15 residues. CDR3 coding DNA: TGTGCCAGCAGCTTACATGACGGGAGGTCCGACGAGCAGTACTTC. This translates into CASSLHDGRSDEQYF.

Concerning this clonotype itself: This may be a read error, as it is one base from a much larger clone. V is TRBV4-2 and J is TRBJ2-7; TRBD2 aligns across 8 bases. The J call may not be correct, given that the DNA end is closer to TRBJ2-5. CDR3 length: 16 amino acids. Germline V lookup: CDR1 LGHNA, CDR2 YNFKEQ. The CDR3 bases are TGTGCCAGCGGCCAGATGAGGACTAGCTGGTCAGAGACCCAGTACTTC. Protein sequence: CASGQMRTSWSETQYF.

This clonotype was observed a few times. The chain combines TRBV20-1 with TRBJ1-5, with unresolved D. Trimming removed 6 bases from V and 11 bases from J, with 14 bases in between. Germline lookup yields CDR1 DFQATT and CDR2 SNEGSKA (reference sequence). The CDR3 extends over 11 amino acids. Here the CDR3 reads CSALAPSAQHF. The CDR3 region has the DNA TGCAGTGCCCTTGCACCTTCAGCCCAGCATTTT.

The rearrangement joins TRBV7-9 to TRBJ2-1; 11 bases line up with TRBD2. This CDR3 is built from 14 residues. V gave up 1 base and J gave up 10 bases; unmatched junction bases: 3. Germline CDR1 is SEHNR and CDR2 is FQNEAQ (reference sequence). DNA for the CDR3: TGTGCCAGCAGCTTAGGGGGACTAGCGGAGGAGCAGTTCTTC. Protein sequence: CASSLGGLAEEQFF.

V and J are TRBV12-3 or TRBV12-4 and TRBJ2-7; TRBD1 matches 8 bases. CDR3 size: 20 residues. The ends lost 3 bases at V and 7 bases at J; junction bases unmatched: 26. Written as DNA, the CDR3 is TGTGCCAGCAGTTTCGGCCGACAGGGGTTAAGGCAGGTTAATGACAATGAGCAGTACTTC. This gives the protein CASSFGRQGLRQVNDNEQYF.

The rearrangement links TRBV28 to TRBJ2-5; TRBD1 agrees at 7 bases. CDR3 length: 14 residues. The junction had 8 bases not matched to a gene; V was cut back by 5 bases and J by 5 bases. Looked up from germline, CDR1 is MDHEN and CDR2 is SYDVKM. The CDR3 sequence is CASSPADREETQYF. In DNA, the CDR3 is TGTGCCAGCAGTCCTGCCGACAGGGAGGAGACCCAGTACTTC.

The chain carries TRBV27 and TRBJ2-1; 9 nucleotides agree with TRBD1. V lost 7 bases, J lost 5 bases, and 12 bases stayed unmatched. Germline V lookup: CDR1 MNHEY, CDR2 SMNVEV (reference sequence). The CDR3 is 16 residues long. The CDR3 is CASNRGHLAGDNEQFF. The CDR3 DNA is TGTGCCAGCAACAGGGGGCACCTTGCGGGGGACAATGAGCAGTTCTTC.

The rearrangement joins TRBV7-2 to TRBJ2-1; 10 nucleotides align to TRBD2. V trimming: 5 bases; J trimming: 4 bases; junction bases outside the gene matches: 11. Germline V gene data show CDR1 as SGHTA and CDR2 as FQGNSA. This CDR3 is 17 amino acids long. The DNA for the CDR3 is TGTGCCAGCAGCCGTATTCTAGCGGGGGTGGGTTACAATGAGCAGTTCTTC. This encodes CASSRILAGVGYNEQFF.

This clonotype was seen only a few times. This rearrangement joins TRBV12-3 or TRBV12-4 to TRBJ1-2, with a weak D call TRBD1 (5 bases). Trimming stripped 9 bases from V and 8 bases from J, with 16 bases between. The CDR3 covers 12 residues. DNA of the CDR3: TGTGCCAGTATTAGGGGCCCTGGGGGCTACACCTTC. This codes for CASIRGPGGYTF.

The V call is TRBV27, the J call TRBJ1-2, with TRBD1 matching over 8 bases. The V and J ends lost 3 bases and 8 bases, in that order; junction bases with no gene match: 8. This CDR3 is built from 14 residues. Germline V CDR1 and CDR2: MNHEY, SMNVEV (reference sequence). The CDR3 region is CASSFSRTGRGYTF. CDR3 DNA: TGTGCCAGCAGTTTCTCCAGGACAGGGAGGGGCTACACCTTC.

This clonotype has just a few counts. The chain combines TRBV30 with TRBJ2-1; TRBD2 aligns across 11 bases. V trimming: 2 bases; J trimming: 10 bases; junction bases outside the gene matches: 16. The CDR3 runs to 17 residues. The germline CDR1 and CDR2 sequences are GTSNPN and SVGIG (reference sequence). For the CDR3, the DNA is TGTGCCTGGAGTTCTGGTGTAGCGGGGGGGCGGTTTCGGGAGCAGTTCTTC. Its translation is CAWSSGVAGGRFREQFF.

On this clonotype: Possible read error: a much larger clone is one base away. The chain carries TRBV3-1 and TRBJ1-5; 8 nucleotides align to TRBD1. Germline CDR1 is LGHDT and CDR2 is YNNKEL (reference sequence). The CDR3 consists of 15 residues. In nucleotides, the CDR3 is TGTGCCAACAGCCAAGGACAGGGAAGCAATCAGCCCCAGCATTTT. Translation: CANSQGQGSNQPQHF. The full variable domain, completed using reference TRBV3-1 and TRBJ1-5, is DTAVSQTPKYLVTQMGNDKSIKCEQNLGHDTMYWYKQDSKKFLKIMFSYNNKELIINETVPNRFSPKSPDKAHLNLHINSLELGDSAVYFCANSQGQGSNQPQHFGDGTRLSIL.

In its sample, this clonotype was seen a few times. This chain joins TRBV25-1 and TRBJ1-6, with D possibly being TRBD1 (5 bases). This CDR3 spans 12 amino acids. V was pared by 4 bases and J by 9 bases, with 7 bases between. Germline V CDR1 and CDR2: MGHDK, SYGVNS. CDR3 region: CASSVGGSPLHF. DNA of the CDR3: TGTGCCAGCAGTGTGGGGGGTTCACCCCTCCACTTT.

This clonotype came up many times. The genes are TRBV6-6 and TRBJ2-7, with D hard to call. The CDR3 sequence is 11 residues long. In germline, CDR1 is MNHNY, CDR2 SVGAGI (reference sequence). V was pared by 2 bases and J by 4 bases, with 3 bases between. CDR3 residues: CASSYRYEQYF. CDR3 nucleotides: TGTGCCAGCAGTTACCGATACGAGCAGTACTTC.

This clonotype was counted only a few times. The chain has TRBV11-2 and TRBJ1-1, with a tentative D call TRBD1 (6 bases). The germline V gene has CDR1 SGHAT and CDR2 FQNNGV. The CDR3 runs to 15 residues. Trimming left V 0 bases short and J 11 bases short, with 19 bases between. CDR3 DNA: TGTGCCAGCAGCTTAGAACCCAGGGGTTGGGATCGCGCTTTCTTT. Its translation is CASSLEPRGWDRAFF.